This is a list of T cell receptor beta chains from one sample in a study of cytomegalovirus exposure and HLA in healthy donors. Measured with immunoSEQ multiplex PCR; TCRdb has only the in-frame clones, and not every one. The repertoire holds approximately 120,000 clones, with around 67% as singletons. Sequenced sample: PBMCs. Receptor source: a man between 60 and 75 years old in good health and CMV-seropositive. Each CDR3 is given with its conserved first and last residue. The order of the fields is V gene, J gene, clone size, D gene, CDR3 DNA, CDR3 protein. A D gene is named only where the DNA matches it firmly. Some rows have no size entry. The others give once, few or many, or a class for an expanded clone.

v_call: TRBV11-2; j_call: TRBJ2-3; clone_size: few; d_call: TRBD2; cdr3_nt: TGTGCCAGCAGCATCCCAGTTAGCGGGGTCGATACGCAGTATTTT; cdr3_aa: CASSIPVSGVDTQYF
v_call: TRBV5-4; j_call: TRBJ2-3; clone_size: few; d_call: NA; cdr3_nt: TGTGCCAGCAGCTCGGGGGGCCTGAACTTAGGGGATACGCAGTATTTT; cdr3_aa: CASSSGGLNLGDTQYF
v_call: TRBV28; j_call: TRBJ1-1; clone_size: NA; d_call: NA; cdr3_nt: TGTGCCATTAGACAGTCCATGAACACTGAAGCTTTCTTT; cdr3_aa: CAIRQSMNTEAFF
v_call: TRBV11-1; j_call: TRBJ1-5; clone_size: once; d_call: TRBD1; cdr3_nt: TGTGCCAGCAGCAAGGACAGGCGGACACATCAGCCCCAGCATTTT; cdr3_aa: CASSKDRRTHQPQHF
v_call: TRBV19; j_call: TRBJ2-3; clone_size: NA; d_call: NA; cdr3_nt: TGTGCCAGTGCACAACGCCTAGGCACAGATACGCAGTATTTT; cdr3_aa: CASAQRLGTDTQYF
v_call: TRBV4-1; j_call: TRBJ1-1; clone_size: NA; d_call: TRBD1; cdr3_nt: TGCGCCAGCAGCCAAGTCCGACAGGGAGGCACTGAAGCTTTCTTT; cdr3_aa: CASSQVRQGGTEAFF
v_call: TRBV9; j_call: TRBJ2-2; clone_size: NA; d_call: TRBD1; cdr3_nt: TGTGCCAGCAGCGTGAGGACAGGTGACACCGGGGAGCTGTTTTTT; cdr3_aa: CASSVRTGDTGELFF
v_call: TRBV6-5; j_call: TRBJ2-7; clone_size: NA; d_call: TRBD1; cdr3_nt: TGTGCCAGCAGTTACGAGACAGGGGGCTACGAGCAGTACTTC; cdr3_aa: CASSYETGGYEQYF
v_call: TRBV6-5; j_call: TRBJ2-3; clone_size: NA; d_call: NA; cdr3_nt: TGTGCCAGCAGCCGCGGAGGGGCTGCAGATACGCAGTATTTT; cdr3_aa: CASSRGGAADTQYF
v_call: TRBV2; j_call: TRBJ2-5; clone_size: NA; d_call: TRBD2; cdr3_nt: TGTGCCAGCAAGGCTAGCGGGGGGGCCTACGGAGAGACCCAGTACTTC; cdr3_aa: CASKASGGAYGETQYF
v_call: TRBV15; j_call: TRBJ2-3; clone_size: once; d_call: NA; cdr3_nt: TGTGCCACCAGCAGCGGAGGTTTTACGCAGTATTTT; cdr3_aa: CATSSGGFTQYF
v_call: TRBV6-1; j_call: TRBJ1-6; clone_size: NA; d_call: NA; cdr3_nt: TGTGCCAGCAGTGATCTTCATGGGGCGGTGGTCGGTTCACCCCTCCACTTT; cdr3_aa: CASSDLHGAVVGSPLHF
v_call: TRBV19; j_call: TRBJ1-1; clone_size: NA; d_call: NA; cdr3_nt: TGTGCCAGTAGTATAGGACAGAACACTGAAGCTTTCTTT; cdr3_aa: CASSIGQNTEAFF
v_call: TRBV5-6; j_call: TRBJ2-7; clone_size: NA; d_call: NA; cdr3_nt: TGTGCCAGCAGCTTGGAGGTCTGGACTTCATACTACGAGCAGTACTTC; cdr3_aa: CASSLEVWTSYYEQYF
v_call: TRBV9; j_call: TRBJ1-4; clone_size: NA; d_call: TRBD1; cdr3_nt: TGTGCCAGCAGCGAGCCGACGCCCGACAGGGGGCAGTGGGAAAAACTGTTTTTT; cdr3_aa: CASSEPTPDRGQWEKLFF
v_call: TRBV5-3; j_call: TRBJ2-3; clone_size: NA; d_call: NA; cdr3_nt: TGTGCCAGAAGCTTGGCGGTTTACAGGGTGGGAAGGGATACGCAGTATTTT; cdr3_aa: CARSLAVYRVGRDTQYF
v_call: TRBV2; j_call: TRBJ1-2; clone_size: once; d_call: NA; cdr3_nt: TGTGCCAGCAGTGAATGGGGGGGGGAAAATGGCTACACCTTC; cdr3_aa: CASSEWGGENGYTF
v_call: TRBV12-5; j_call: TRBJ1-2; clone_size: NA; d_call: TRBD1; cdr3_nt: TGTGCTAGTGGTTTGACCCAGGACAGGGGGCAGGCTCATGGCTACACCTTC; cdr3_aa: CASGLTQDRGQAHGYTF
v_call: TRBV7-9; j_call: TRBJ2-1; clone_size: NA; d_call: TRBD2; cdr3_nt: TGTGCCAGCACCCTTTCCTCGGGGGGGTTCTACAATGAGCAGTTCTTC; cdr3_aa: CASTLSSGGFYNEQFF
v_call: TRBV9; j_call: TRBJ1-1; clone_size: NA; d_call: NA; cdr3_nt: TGTGCCAGCAGCCCCTTTCCGGGAGAGGGTGAAGCTTTCTTT; cdr3_aa: CASSPFPGEGEAFF
v_call: TRBV28; j_call: TRBJ1-1; clone_size: NA; d_call: NA; cdr3_nt: TGTGCCAGCAGTTTAGAGGGTCGGGGGAACACTGAAGCTTTCTTT; cdr3_aa: CASSLEGRGNTEAFF
v_call: TRBV28; j_call: TRBJ1-2; clone_size: NA; d_call: TRBD1; cdr3_nt: TGTGCCAGCAGTCCCCACAGCGTCGGGACAGGGTCTAACTATGGCTACACCTTC; cdr3_aa: CASSPHSVGTGSNYGYTF
v_call: TRBV10-3; j_call: TRBJ1-1; clone_size: NA; d_call: NA; cdr3_nt: TGTGCCATCAGTTCAACAGGGAACACTGAAGCTTTCTTT; cdr3_aa: CAISSTGNTEAFF
v_call: TRBV5-1; j_call: TRBJ2-5; clone_size: NA; d_call: NA; cdr3_nt: TGCGCCAGCAGCAAGCCAGGGTTAGGAGAGACCCAGTACTTC; cdr3_aa: CASSKPGLGETQYF
v_call: TRBV2; j_call: TRBJ2-7; clone_size: NA; d_call: TRBD1; cdr3_nt: TGTGCCAGCAACCGGGGGGGGACAGGGGGATCCTACGAGCAGTACTTC; cdr3_aa: CASNRGGTGGSYEQYF
v_call: TRBV18; j_call: TRBJ2-5; clone_size: NA; d_call: NA; cdr3_nt: TGTGCCAGCTCACACGGGAAAGAGACCCAGTACTTC; cdr3_aa: CASSHGKETQYF
v_call: TRBV27; j_call: TRBJ2-1; clone_size: NA; d_call: TRBD1; cdr3_nt: TGTGCCAGCAGCCACACCAGATGGGACAGGGGCACCAATGAGCAGTTCTTC; cdr3_aa: CASSHTRWDRGTNEQFF